This T cell receptor (beta chain) was sequenced in a study of cytomegalovirus exposure and HLA in healthy donors. Findings of the study overall: Later work found most CMV-associated TCR beta chains apparently HLA-restricted.

Primers for the PCR totalled 60 Vbeta and 13 Jbeta. Repertoires were generated with immunoSEQ multiplex PCR, while TCRdb's copy carries only in-frame clones and drops some. Here the sample spans 84,000 or so clones, around 77% being singletons. V was trimmed by 4 bases and J by 4 bases, leaving 7 bases between them. Germline CDR1 is SGDLS and CDR2 is YYNGEE. There are 12 residues in the CDR3. Notes on this clone: The antigen is not known.

The genes are TRBV9 and TRBJ2-3, with D tentatively TRBD2 (6 bases). The TCR was taken from a man aged 45 to 65 in good health and CMV-seronegative. Sequencing input: PBMCs. Here the CDR3 DNA reads TGTGCCAGCAGCTCGGGGGCAGATACGCAGTATTTT. This gives the protein CASSSGADTQYF.